The 7 T cell receptor beta chains presented below share a single source sample, sequenced in a study of OX40 agonist ivuxolimab in advanced cancers. Assay: immunoSEQ multiplex PCR; the TCRdb copy retains only in-frame clones and omits some. The sample includes just under 75,000 clones, around 90% of them seen just once. The starting material was CD4+ or CD8+ T cells sorted from blood, obtained in a trial of the OX40 agonist ivuxolimab. These receptors all stem from an adult with an advanced solid tumor such as melanoma, head and neck, liver or kidney cancer.

V gene TRBV7-2 combines with J gene TRBJ2-2; 13 positions match TRBD2. Germline V lookup: CDR1 SGHTA, CDR2 FQGNSA. Trimming removed 4 bases from V and 4 bases from J; junction bases left unmatched: 12. The CDR3 runs 19 residues. The CDR3 reads CASSSTRTSGSIGTGELFF. The CDR3 coding sequence is TGTGCCAGCAGCTCGACACGGACTAGCGGGAGTATCGGCACCGGGGAGCTGTTTTTT. Looking up the rest from reference TRBV7-2 and TRBJ2-2 gives the full variable domain: GAGVSQSPSNKVTEKGKDVELRCDPISGHTALYWYRQSLGQGLEFLIYFQGNSAPDKSGLPSDRFSAERTGGSVSTLTIQRTQQEDSAVYLCASSSTRTSGSIGTGELFFGEGSRLTVL.

V is TRBV10-3 and J is TRBJ2-7; 14 nucleotides match TRBD2. Trimming at V came to 6 bases and at J to 6 bases, leaving 7 bases not matched to a gene. The CDR3 covers 15 residues. Per the germline V gene, CDR1 is ENHRY and CDR2 is SYGVKD. The chain's CDR3 is CAIRPGTSGSPEQYF. DNA of the CDR3: TGTGCCATCAGGCCCGGGACTAGCGGGAGTCCCGAGCAGTACTTC.

This clone was counted a few times. The chain combines TRBV7-9 with TRBJ2-7; 13 nucleotides match TRBD2. From germline, CDR1 is SEHNR and CDR2 FQNEAQ (reference sequence). This CDR3 contains 16 residues. The ends lost 3 bases at V and 6 bases at J; junction bases unmatched: 8. The CDR3 bases are TGTGCCAGCAGCTTCAGGGCGACTAGCGGGAGGCCCGAGCAGTACTTC. It translates to CASSFRATSGRPEQYF.

The V gene is TRBV25-1, the J gene TRBJ2-1, with 8 bases lining up with TRBD2. The ends lost 7 bases at V and 4 bases at J; junction bases unmatched: 9. CDR3 size: 15 residues. In germline, CDR1 is MGHDK, CDR2 SYGVNS. As DNA, the CDR3 is TGTGCCAGCACTCAAAGCGGGGGTCTTTACAATGAGCAGTTCTTC. This translates into CASTQSGGLYNEQFF.

The chain links TRBV5-1 to TRBJ1-6; TRBD1 matches at 8 bases. V shed 1 base and J 9 bases; nucleotides not matched to a gene: 9. This CDR3 contains 16 residues. CDR1 and CDR2 (germline): SGHRS, YFSETQ. CDR3 DNA sequence: TGCGCCAGCAGCTTGAACCTTGGACAGGGTGGTTCACCCCTCCACTTT. Residues: CASSLNLGQGGSPLHF.

The gene calls are TRBV10-3 and TRBJ2-7; TRBD1 or TRBD2 may be the D gene (5 bases each). Germline CDR1 reads ENHRY; CDR2 reads SYGVKD. The CDR3 extends over 16 amino acids. V was cut by 0 bases and J by 2 bases, with 14 bases left in between. In nucleotides, the CDR3 is TGTGCCATCAGTGAGTCAAACCGGGACGGTCCCTACGAGCAGTACTTC. Translation: CAISESNRDGPYEQYF.

This clone was seen just once. The CDR3 sequence is CASSFHEVSYEQYF. CDR3 nucleotide sequence: TGTGCCAGCAGCTTTCATGAAGTCTCCTACGAGCAGTACTTC. The rearrangement uses TRBV6-5 and TRBJ2-7; unclear D gene. V was clipped by 6 bases and J by 0 bases, with 12 bases between them. CDR3 size: 14 residues. CDR1 is MNHEY, CDR2 SVGAGI, per germline.